The clone carrying this T cell receptor (beta chain) was found a few times. Its antigen is currently unknown. V gave up 5 bases and J gave up 10 bases, with 9 bases separating them. The germline V gene encodes CDR1 LNHDA and CDR2 SQIVND (reference sequence). CDR3 length: 11 amino acids. This specimen belongs to a study of T cell repertoires in cytomegalovirus infection. Study summary: The public TCR beta signatures pointed to both CMV infection and matching HLA type.

Broader study findings: The cumulative frequency of public TCR beta families distinguished individuals who carried CMV together with the relevant HLA.

TCRdb called the reads again in MiXCR, with one record for every CDR3 protein. The sample holds 400,000 or so distinct CDR3 sequences, approximately 33% seen once. The V gene is TRBV19, the J gene TRBJ2-1; D not certain. The sample taken for sequencing was PBMCs. The sequence was obtained from a human donor in good health (CMV status not recorded). Some clones in this sample may be carry-over from other donors' samples. CDR3 in DNA: TGTGCCAGTAGTGCGGCGACGGAGCAGTTCTTC. Translated, it gives CASSAATEQFF.